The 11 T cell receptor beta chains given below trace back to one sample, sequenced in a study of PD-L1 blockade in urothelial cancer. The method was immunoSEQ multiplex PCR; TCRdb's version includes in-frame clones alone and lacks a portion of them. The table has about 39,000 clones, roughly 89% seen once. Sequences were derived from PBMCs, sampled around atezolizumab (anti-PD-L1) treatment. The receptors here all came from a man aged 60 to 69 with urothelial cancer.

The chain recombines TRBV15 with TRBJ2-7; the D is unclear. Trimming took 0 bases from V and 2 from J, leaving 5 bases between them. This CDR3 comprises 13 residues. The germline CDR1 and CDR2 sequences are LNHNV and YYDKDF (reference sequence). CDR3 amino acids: CATSRDRTYEQYF. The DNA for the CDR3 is TGTGCCACCAGCAGAGACCGTACCTACGAGCAGTACTTC. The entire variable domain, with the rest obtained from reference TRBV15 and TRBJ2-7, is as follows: DAMVIQNPRYQVTQFGKPVTLSCSQTLNHNVMYWYQQKSSQAPKLLFHYYDKDFNNEADTPDNFQSRRPNTSFCFLDIRSPGLGDTAMYLCATSRDRTYEQYFGPGTRLTVT.

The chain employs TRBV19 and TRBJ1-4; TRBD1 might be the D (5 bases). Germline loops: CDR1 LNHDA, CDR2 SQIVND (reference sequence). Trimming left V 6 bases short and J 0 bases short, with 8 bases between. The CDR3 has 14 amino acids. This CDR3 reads CASRPGSTNEKLFF. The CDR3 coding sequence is TGTGCCAGTAGGCCAGGGTCAACTAATGAAAAACTGTTTTTT.

This chain's CDR3 is CASSPWGAGGSNEQFF. CDR3 nucleotides: TGCGCCAGCAGCCCCTGGGGAGCGGGAGGCTCCAATGAGCAGTTCTTC. The V and J genes are TRBV5-1 and TRBJ2-1; TRBD2 agrees at 9 bases. The V gene end was trimmed by 4 bases and the J gene end by 6 bases; junction bases not matched to a gene: 11. Germline CDR1 and CDR2: SGHRS and YFSETQ. This CDR3 region has 16 residues.

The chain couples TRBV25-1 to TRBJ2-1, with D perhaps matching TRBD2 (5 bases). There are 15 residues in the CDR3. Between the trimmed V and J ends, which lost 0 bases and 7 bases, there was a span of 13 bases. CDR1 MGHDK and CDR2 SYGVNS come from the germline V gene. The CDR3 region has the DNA TGTGCCAGCAGTGAATACGGTGATTCGGGAAATGAGCAGTTCTTC. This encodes CASSEYGDSGNEQFF.

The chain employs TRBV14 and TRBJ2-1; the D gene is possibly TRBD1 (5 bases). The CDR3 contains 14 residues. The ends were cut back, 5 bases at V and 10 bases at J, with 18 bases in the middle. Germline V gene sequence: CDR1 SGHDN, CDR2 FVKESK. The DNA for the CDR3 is TGTGCCAGCAGCTTCACTCAGGGCGTAGGGGAGCAGTTCTTC. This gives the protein CASSFTQGVGEQFF.

The chain's CDR3 is CASSYSAGTNEKLFF. CDR3 nucleotides: TGTGCCAGCAGTTACTCGGCAGGAACTAATGAAAAACTGTTTTTT. The J gene is TRBJ1-4, the V gene TRBV6-5, with D unclear. Germline CDR1 reads MNHEY; CDR2 reads SVGAGI. The CDR3 totals 15 residues. V lost 0 bases and J lost 1, with 6 bases in between.

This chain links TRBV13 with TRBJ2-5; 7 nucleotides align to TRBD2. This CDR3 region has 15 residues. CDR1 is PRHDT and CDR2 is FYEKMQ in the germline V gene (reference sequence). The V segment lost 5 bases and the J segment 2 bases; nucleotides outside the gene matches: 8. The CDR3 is CASSGRTRRQETQYF. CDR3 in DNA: TGTGCCAGCAGCGGCCGGACTAGACGACAAGAGACCCAGTACTTC.

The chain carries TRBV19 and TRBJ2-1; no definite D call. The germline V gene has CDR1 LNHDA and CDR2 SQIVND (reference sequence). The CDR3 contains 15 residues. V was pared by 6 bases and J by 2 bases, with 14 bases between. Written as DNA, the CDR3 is TGTGCCAGTAGCCAAACTGGAGCAACCTACAATGAGCAGTTCTTC. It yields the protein CASSQTGATYNEQFF.

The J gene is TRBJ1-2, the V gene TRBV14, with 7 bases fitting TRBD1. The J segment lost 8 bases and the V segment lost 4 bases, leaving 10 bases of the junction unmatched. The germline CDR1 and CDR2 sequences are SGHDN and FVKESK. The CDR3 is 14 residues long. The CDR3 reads CASSPQTGRRGYTF. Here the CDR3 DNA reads TGTGCCAGCAGCCCACAGACAGGGCGTCGGGGCTACACCTTC.

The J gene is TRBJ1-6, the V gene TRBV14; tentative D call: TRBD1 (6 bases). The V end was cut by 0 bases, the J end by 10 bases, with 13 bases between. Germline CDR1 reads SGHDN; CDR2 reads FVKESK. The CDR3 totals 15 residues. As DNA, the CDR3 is TGTGCCAGCAGCCAAGAGTCAGGGGAAGGATCACCCCTCCACTTT. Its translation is CASSQESGEGSPLHF.

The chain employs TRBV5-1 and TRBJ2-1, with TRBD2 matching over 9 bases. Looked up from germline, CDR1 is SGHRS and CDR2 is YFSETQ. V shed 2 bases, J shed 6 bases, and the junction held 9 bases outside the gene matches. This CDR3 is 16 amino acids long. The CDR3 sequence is CASSFGLGGRGNEQFF. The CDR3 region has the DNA TGCGCCAGCAGCTTTGGGTTGGGCGGGAGGGGCAATGAGCAGTTCTTC.